Each of the 17 T cell receptor beta chains below was sequenced from the same sample in a study of shared clonotypes between healthy human individuals. This table comes from immunoSEQ multiplex PCR, and its TCRdb copy is limited to in-frame clones, with some not included. The repertoire has hundreds of thousands of clones, around four fifths of them found once; the top ten carry around 2%. Source material: memory CD4+ T cells sorted from blood. The sample's subset: CD45RA-negative fraction. Source of these receptors: a woman aged 25 to 39 in good health.

The J gene is TRBJ2-5, the V gene TRBV4-1, with 9 nucleotides matching TRBD2. Germline CDR1 reads MGHRA; CDR2 reads YSYEKL. Trimming cost V 3 bases and J 4 bases; bases outside gene matches: 12. This CDR3 has 17 amino acids. CDR3 sequence (DNA): TGCGCCAGCAGCCAGGGAGCGGGAGGTAGTCAGGGAGAGACCCAGTACTTC. Protein product: CASSQGAGGSQGETQYF.

This chain links TRBV27 with TRBJ2-5; a weak D match, TRBD1 (6 bases). CDR1 and CDR2 (germline): MNHEY, SMNVEV (reference sequence). Trimming took off 7 bases at V and 4 bases at J, with 10 bases between the two ends. The CDR3 extends over 12 amino acids. The CDR3 protein is CASKGVAETQYF. DNA for the CDR3: TGTGCCAGCAAGGGGGTGGCAGAGACCCAGTACTTC.

The CDR3 bases are TGTGCCAGCAGTGATGTACTAGTACAAGAGACCCAGTACTTC. Translating it yields CASSDVLVQETQYF. The gene calls are TRBV2 and TRBJ2-5; D is perhaps TRBD2 (5 bases). Germline CDR1 and CDR2: SNHLY and FYNNEI. V lost 3 bases to trimming and J lost 2 bases, with 10 bases between them. CDR3 size: 14 residues.

The chain carries TRBV28 and TRBJ1-3; D is perhaps TRBD1 (6 bases). CDR1 and CDR2 (germline): MDHEN, SYDVKM. V was shortened by 4 bases and J by 0 bases, with 10 bases between the two germline ends. This CDR3 contains 15 residues. The CDR3 loop reads CASSSWDISGNTIYF. The CDR3 DNA reads TGTGCCAGCAGTTCCTGGGACATCTCTGGAAACACCATATATTTT.

The CDR3 DNA reads TGTGCCAGCAATAGCGGGAGACGGTCCTACAATGAGCAGTTCTTC. Translation: CASNSGRRSYNEQFF. The chain carries TRBV5-4 and TRBJ2-1, with 9 positions matching TRBD2. Trimming cost V 6 bases and J 1 base; bases outside gene matches: 5. The germline gives CDR1 SGHNT, CDR2 YYREEE (reference sequence). The CDR3 loop spans 15 amino acids.

This clone was recorded a few times. This chain's CDR3 is CASSLVAEETQYF. CDR3 DNA sequence: TGTGCCAGCAGCTTAGTTGCGGAAGAGACCCAGTACTTC. The rearrangement links TRBV7-2 to TRBJ2-5; D is undetermined. Between the trimmed V and J ends, which lost 1 base and 3 bases, there was a span of 6 bases. CDR1 SGHTA and CDR2 FQGNSA come from the germline V gene. The CDR3 is made up of 13 amino acids.

This chain connects TRBV5-4 to TRBJ2-3, with 14 bases matching TRBD2. Per the germline V gene, CDR1 is SGHNT and CDR2 is YYREEE (reference sequence). Trimming cost V 0 bases and J 2 bases; bases outside gene matches: 5. The CDR3 loop spans 18 amino acids. This chain's CDR3 is CASSLGGTSGSSTDTQYF. CDR3 DNA sequence: TGTGCCAGCAGCTTGGGCGGGACTAGCGGGAGTTCCACAGATACGCAGTATTTT.

In this sample, this clone turned up a few times. The V and J genes are TRBV2 and TRBJ2-6; a weak D match, TRBD1 (5 bases). The CDR3 length is 15 residues. Trimming pared 4 bases from V and 0 bases from J, leaving 7 bases between. CDR1 SNHLY and CDR2 FYNNEI come from the germline V gene. CDR3 protein: CASSVRGSGANVLTF. CDR3 nucleotide sequence: TGTGCCAGCAGTGTAAGGGGCTCTGGGGCCAACGTCCTGACTTTC.

The chain is built from TRBV25-1 and TRBJ2-6; D not certain. The V end lost 3 bases, the J end lost 4 bases, and 7 bases lay between the germline ends. The CDR3 covers 14 residues. The V gene's germline CDR1 is MGHDK and CDR2 SYGVNS. CDR3 bases: TGTGCCAGCAGTGAGGACGGAGGGGCCAACGTCCTGACTTTC. It encodes CASSEDGGANVLTF.

This clone was counted at least ten times. This chain connects TRBV25-1 to TRBJ2-1, with 9 positions matching TRBD1. The length of the CDR3 is 16 residues. CDR1 MGHDK and CDR2 SYGVNS come from the germline V gene. The ends lost 2 bases at V and 4 bases at J; junction bases unmatched: 6. CDR3 nucleotides: TGTGCCAGCAGTGAACCGGGACAGGGACCTTACAATGAGCAGTTCTTC. Translated: CASSEPGQGPYNEQFF.

The chain combines TRBV7-9 with TRBJ2-1; TRBD2 matches at 7 bases. CDR1 SEHNR and CDR2 FQNEAQ come from the germline V gene (reference sequence). Unmatched junction bases numbered 4, after V lost 0 bases and J lost 5 bases. This CDR3 spans 15 amino acids. This chain's CDR3 is CASSLAGGAHNEQFF. As DNA, the CDR3 is TGTGCCAGCAGCTTAGCGGGAGGGGCACACAATGAGCAGTTCTTC.

V gene TRBV5-1 combines with J gene TRBJ2-2; D ambiguous. Trimming left V 6 bases short and J 0 bases short, with 9 bases between. This CDR3 has 14 amino acids. Per the germline V gene, CDR1 is SGHRS and CDR2 is YFSETQ. The CDR3 spells CASMQQPNTGELFF. DNA of the CDR3: TGCGCCAGCATGCAGCAGCCGAACACCGGGGAGCTGTTTTTT.

The V call is TRBV21-1, the J call TRBJ1-2; TRBD1 is the table's D call and was not checked against the DNA. TRBV21-1 is listed as a pseudogene. The CDR3 spans 13 residues. As DNA, the CDR3 is TGTGCCAGCAGTCTAGACAGGGGGCACGGCTACACCTTC. Protein product: CASSLDRGHGYTF.

Note on this clone: The sample holds other DNA sequences that translate to the same CDR3. The chain joins TRBV19 to TRBJ1-1, with D hard to call. Germline loops: CDR1 LNHDA, CDR2 SQIVND (reference sequence). V dropped 6 bases and J dropped 3 bases, with 11 bases sitting between them. This CDR3 has 13 amino acids. As DNA, the CDR3 is TGTGCCAGTAGCACCCAGAGGGACACTGAAGCTTTCTTT. Encoded protein: CASSTQRDTEAFF.

In its sample, this clone was seen a few times. The rearrangement links TRBV7-8 to TRBJ1-5; 8 bases line up with TRBD1. CDR1 is SGHVS, CDR2 FQNEAQ, per germline. There are 14 residues in the CDR3. Losses at the gene ends were 5 bases for V and 8 bases for J; bases not matched to a gene: 8. For the CDR3, the DNA is TGTGCCAGCAGCCCCTCGGACAGGGTCAAGCCCCAGCATTTT. Protein product: CASSPSDRVKPQHF.

The genes are TRBV11-2 and TRBJ2-1, with 7 bases matching TRBD2. Germline V lookup: CDR1 SGHAT, CDR2 FQNNGV. This CDR3 is built from 13 residues. V gave up 6 bases and J gave up 3 bases; unmatched junction bases: 2. The CDR3 DNA follows: TGTGCCAGCAGAGGCGGGGGCTACAATGAGCAGTTCTTC. Translation gives CASRGGGYNEQFF.

This clone showed up just a few times. The J gene is TRBJ1-1, the V gene TRBV5-1; D is undetermined. Trimming took 0 bases from V and 6 from J, leaving 12 bases between them. The length of the CDR3 is 14 residues. Per the germline V gene, CDR1 is SGHRS and CDR2 is YFSETQ. In DNA, the CDR3 is TGCGCCAGCAGCTTGGGACATGAATTCGCTGAAGCTTTCTTT. Translating gives CASSLGHEFAEAFF.